The clone carrying this T cell receptor (beta chain) has only a few counts. Its antigen is unidentified. Assay used: immunoSEQ multiplex PCR; TCRdb lists only in-frame clones, some missing. The data show 15,000 to 25,000 clones, 77% seen once. The germline gives CDR1 LGHDT, CDR2 YNNKEL (reference sequence). V was pared by 7 bases and J by 0 bases, with 10 bases between. The CDR3 loop spans 13 amino acids. This specimen comes from a study of CD4 T cells in relation to SARS-CoV-2 and coronaviruses. Study-wide background: ViraFEST: approximately 10-day antigen culture of PBMCs, then TCR beta CDR3 sequencing.

CD4+ T cells from unexposed donors were obtained before the COVID-19 pandemic (2011-2018). The cells were cultured for 9 to 11 days before CD4+ T cells were isolated. Cells permitting, SARS-CoV-2 S/N and four cold-coronavirus spikes were tested on unexposed-donor CD4+ T cells. Study-level points and caveats: No donor gave both pre-pandemic and post-infection samples.

J is TRBJ2-7 and V is TRBV3-1 (or the pseudogene TRBV3-2); D uncertain. The clonotype originates from a human donor in good health. The sequenced sample was CD4+ T cells from PBMCs, cultured in vitro. CDR3 amino acids: CASKASSSYEQYF. CDR3 nucleotides: TGTGCCAGCAAGGCTTCCAGCTCCTACGAGCAGTACTTC.